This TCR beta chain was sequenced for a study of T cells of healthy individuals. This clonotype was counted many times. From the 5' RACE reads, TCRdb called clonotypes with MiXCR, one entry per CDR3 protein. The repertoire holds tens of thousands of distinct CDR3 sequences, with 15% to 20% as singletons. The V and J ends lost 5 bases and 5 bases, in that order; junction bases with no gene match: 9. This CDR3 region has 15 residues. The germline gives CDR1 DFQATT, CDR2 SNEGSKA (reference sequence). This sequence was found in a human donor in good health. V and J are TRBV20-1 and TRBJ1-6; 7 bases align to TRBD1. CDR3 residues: CSASPTGSDNSPLHF. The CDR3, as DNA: TGCAGTGCTTCACCGACAGGGTCGGATAATTCACCCCTCCACTTT.